The rows below give T cell receptor beta chains drawn from one sample of a study of T cell responses to AZD1222 COVID-19 vaccine. Only in-frame clones appear in the TCRdb table, and some are missing; sequencing was by immunoSEQ multiplex PCR. The sample yields some 160,000 clones, roughly 90% seen once. This material consisted of peripheral blood, taken on day 0 of AZD1222 vaccination. The receptors derive from an adult in good health. CDR3s include the opening cysteine and the closing phenylalanine or tryptophan. The D gene is left open where the match is weak. Some rows mark clone size as missing; the rest say once, few, many or name a class of expanded clone.

D gene	V gene	clone size	J gene	CDR3 DNA	CDR3 protein
NA	TRBV9	NA	TRBJ2-2	TGTGCCAGCAGCGTAGTGCCCAGGAGGGGGAACACCGGGGAGCTGTTTTTT	CASSVVPRRGNTGELFF
NA	TRBV2	NA	TRBJ1-3	TGTGCCAGCAGTGAGGGGAAGAGACAGAGCTCTGGAAACACCATATATTTT	CASSEGKRQSSGNTIYF
NA	TRBV30	NA	TRBJ1-5	TGTGCCTGGAGTGGAGGGGCTCAGCCCCAGCATTTT	CAWSGGAQPQHF
NA	TRBV19	NA	TRBJ1-1	TGTGCCAGTAGTCCTACGACAGGATCGAGGAAAACTGAAGCTTTCTTT	CASSPTTGSRKTEAFF
NA	TRBV25-1	NA	TRBJ1-1	TGTGCCAGCAGTGTAACGGGAGTCATGAACACTGAAGCTTTCTTT	CASSVTGVMNTEAFF
TRBD1	TRBV27	few	TRBJ2-7	TGTGCCAGCAGTTTAGGCCCCAGGGGGCACGAGCAGTACTTC	CASSLGPRGHEQYF
NA	TRBV6-5	NA	TRBJ1-2	TGTGCCAGCAGTCCAGGAGTACAGGTGAATTATGGCTACACCTTC	CASSPGVQVNYGYTF
NA	TRBV4-2	NA	TRBJ2-7	TGTGCCAGCAGCCCCGTCGGTACCTACGAGCAGTACTTC	CASSPVGTYEQYF
TRBD2	TRBV7-8	NA	TRBJ2-2	TGTGCCAGCAGCTTTCCTAGGACTAGCGGGGGGAACACCGGGGAGCTGTTTTTT	CASSFPRTSGGNTGELFF
NA	TRBV11-1	NA	TRBJ1-1	TGTGCCAGCAGCCCCCAGGGACTAGAGAACACTGAAGCTTTCTTT	CASSPQGLENTEAFF
TRBD1	TRBV3-1/TRBV3-2	NA	TRBJ1-2	TGTGCCAGCAGCCAGAGACAGGGGGGCTTCTATGGCTACACCTTC	CASSQRQGGFYGYTF
NA	TRBV7-6	NA	TRBJ1-1	TGTGCCAGCAGCTTAGAAGGGAACACTGAAGCTTTCTTT	CASSLEGNTEAFF
TRBD2	TRBV7-9	NA	TRBJ2-1	TGTGCCAGCAGCCCGCCTAGCGGGAGCTCCTACAATGAGCAGTTCTTC	CASSPPSGSSYNEQFF
TRBD2	TRBV6-5	NA	TRBJ2-5	TGTGCCAGCAGGAGGACTAGCGGGATAAGCGAGACCCAGTACTTC	CASRRTSGISETQYF
TRBD2	TRBV5-4	NA	TRBJ2-1	TGTGCCAGCAGCTTGGGTGGTAGCGGGAGATTGGGTGAGCAGTTCTTC	CASSLGGSGRLGEQFF
NA	TRBV10-3	once	TRBJ1-1	TGTGCCATCAGGGGGGACAAGACGGGACTCATGGGAACTGAAGCTTTCTTT	CAIRGDKTGLMGTEAFF